The 9 T cell receptor beta chains reported below all come from one sample, sequenced in a study of Ad26.COV2.S vaccination and SARS-CoV-2 variants. Treatment noted: around 19 received Ad26.COV2.S at low or high dose, single or two shots; 5 received placebo; per-sample allocation not given. Each sample was drawn 63 days after the first injection (of vaccine or placebo). Assay: immunoSEQ multiplex PCR; the TCRdb copy retains only in-frame clones and omits some. The sample contains roughly 400,000 clones, about nine tenths of which appear only once. The sample was peripheral blood, taken in a trial of Ad26.COV2.S vaccine versus placebo. The receptors come from a person between 18 and 60 years old who received the Ad26.COV2.S COVID-19 vaccine or a placebo.

About this clone: Within the sample, other DNA sequences also encode this same CDR3. CDR3 region: CASSPGANYGYTF. The CDR3 DNA reads TGTGCCAGCAGCCCCGGCGCCAACTATGGCTACACCTTC. The chain is built from TRBV7-9 and TRBJ1-2; D not resolved. The V gene's germline CDR1 is SEHNR and CDR2 FQNEAQ (reference sequence). V lost 5 bases, J lost 2 bases, and 9 bases lay in between. The CDR3 runs 13 residues.

The rearrangement uses TRBV30 and TRBJ1-1; D is perhaps TRBD1 (6 bases). Trimming stripped 3 bases from V and 6 bases from J, with 20 bases between. In germline, CDR1 is GTSNPN, CDR2 SVGIG (reference sequence). This CDR3 contains 15 residues. The CDR3, as DNA: TGTGCCTGGAGACCATTCTGGGGGGCTGGGGCTGAAGCTTTCTTT. It translates to CAWRPFWGAGAEAFF.

CDR3 protein: CASSYETGAFGETQYF. The CDR3 region has the DNA TGTGCCAGCAGTTACGAGACAGGGGCATTTGGAGAGACCCAGTACTTC. The chain is built from TRBV6-5 and TRBJ2-5; 8 bases match TRBD1. Germline V gene lookup returns CDR1 MNHEY and CDR2 SVGAGI. Trimming took 2 bases from V and 4 from J; bases not matched to a gene: 9. The CDR3 runs to 16 residues.

This clone has a single count. The chain couples TRBV4-1 to TRBJ2-7, with 10 bases that match TRBD1. Germline lookup yields CDR1 MGHRA and CDR2 YSYEKL. The CDR3 extends over 15 amino acids. The ends lost 0 bases at V and 4 bases at J; junction bases unmatched: 3. This CDR3 reads CASSQDTGQGYEQYF. CDR3 nucleotide sequence: TGCGCCAGCAGCCAAGATACGGGACAGGGGTACGAGCAGTACTTC.

The chain links TRBV5-6 to TRBJ2-1; weak D call: TRBD1 (6 bases). This CDR3 has 13 amino acids. The V end was cut by 3 bases, the J end by 3 bases, with 7 bases between. Germline V gives CDR1 SGHDT, CDR2 YYEEEE. The CDR3 sequence is CASSWTDYNEQFF. The CDR3 DNA reads as TGTGCCAGCAGCTGGACAGACTACAATGAGCAGTTCTTC.

The rearrangement uses TRBV6-2 or TRBV6-3 and TRBJ1-5, with TRBD1 identical over 10 bases. The V gene end was trimmed by 6 bases and the J gene end by 10 bases; junction bases not matched to a gene: 18. Germline V CDR1 and CDR2: MNHEY, SVGEGT. CDR3 length: 17 amino acids. In DNA form, the CDR3 reads TGTGCCAGCAGCGCCGGGACAGGGGTTCCTAACTACGAACCCCAGCATTTT. It specifies CASSAGTGVPNYEPQHF.

J is TRBJ2-5 and V is TRBV13; 11 bases align to TRBD2. Germline V gives CDR1 PRHDT, CDR2 FYEKMQ (reference sequence). The CDR3 covers 16 residues. V trimming: 5 bases; J trimming: 3 bases; junction bases outside the gene matches: 8. Here the CDR3 reads CASSPRKLAGEETQYF. The CDR3, as DNA: TGTGCCAGCAGCCCCCGTAAACTAGCGGGGGAAGAGACCCAGTACTTC.

This chain connects TRBV5-5 to TRBJ1-4, with no clear D. The CDR3 loop spans 15 amino acids. The ends were cut back, 6 bases at V and 0 bases at J, with 12 bases in the middle. Germline V gene lookup returns CDR1 SGHKS and CDR2 YYEKEE (reference sequence). DNA of the CDR3: TGTGCCAGCACCTTAAGCGCTACAACTAATGAAAAACTGTTTTTT. Its translation is CASTLSATTNEKLFF.

This clone has just one count. The gene calls are TRBV15 and TRBJ1-5; D is perhaps TRBD1 (5 bases). The V and J ends lost 3 bases and 0 bases respectively, with 12 bases between them. This CDR3 is 16 amino acids long. Germline CDR1 and CDR2: LNHNV and YYDKDF (reference sequence). Here the CDR3 DNA reads TGTGCCACCAGCAGTGGGGGGAGTTATAGCAATCAGCCCCAGCATTTT. Amino acids: CATSSGGSYSNQPQHF.